This TCR beta chain was profiled in a study of molecular identifiers for immune sequencing clone quantification. Broader study findings: Molecules of identical TCR sharing a barcode could underestimate highly expanded clone sizes. Clones that exceeded 20 RNA copies held over 98% of effector molecules, yet under 1% in naive cells.

The CDR3 spans 10 residues. The germline V and J ends were trimmed by 3 bases and 7 bases, with 4 bases remaining between them. Germline lookup yields CDR1 LNHDA and CDR2 SQIVND (reference sequence). Methods described previously, with TCR primers listed, were used for bulk TCR libraries. TCRdb reprocessed the PCR reads via MiXCR and lists one record per CDR3 protein. The sample yields about half a million distinct CDR3 sequences, about 26% seen once. In the sort, naive CD8 T cells were defined as CD8+CD4-CCR7+CD45RA+. This clonotype was counted a few times. The target antigen is unknown. The receptor's source is a human donor in good health. Some libraries in this study had Jurkat cell RNA spiked in. This sequence joins TRBV19 and TRBJ2-7; unclear D gene. Material: naive CD8+ T cells from blood, with Jurkat cell RNA spiked in. Subset reported: FACS-sorted CD8+CD4-CCR7+CD45RA+ naive T cells. CDR3 in amino acids: CASSMGEQYF. The CDR3 region has the DNA TGTGCCAGTAGTATGGGAGAGCAGTACTTC.